Below, 5 T cell receptor beta chains from the same sample are listed, as sequenced in a study of shared clonotypes between healthy human individuals. Method: immunoSEQ multiplex PCR; TCRdb's copy keeps in-frame clones and lacks some. In the table there are 450,000 or so clones, over 60% of which are singletons. Input material: PBMCs. These receptors originate from a woman in her thirties or forties in good health. Some clones in this sample may be carry-over from other donors' samples.

A few counts support this clone. The gene calls are TRBV11-2 and TRBJ2-5, with TRBD2 matching over 11 bases. Losses at the gene ends were 5 bases for V and 5 bases for J; bases not matched to a gene: 4. The germline CDR1 and CDR2 sequences are SGHAT and FQNNGV. This CDR3 contains 14 residues. The CDR3 region is CASSNRLAGETQYF. The CDR3 coding sequence is TGTGCCAGCAGCAATCGACTAGCGGGGGAGACCCAGTACTTC.

This clone was counted a few times. The J gene is TRBJ1-2, the V gene TRBV30; D remains unclear. Per germline, CDR1 GTSNPN and CDR2 SVGIG (reference sequence). The germline V and J ends were trimmed by 5 bases and 7 bases, with 17 bases remaining between them. CDR3 length equals 13 residues. CDR3 nucleotide sequence: TGTGCCTGGCCCCCCGACGGGGTTTGTGGCTACACCTTC. As protein: CAWPPDGVCGYTF.

This clone was detected once. V and J are TRBV6-5 and TRBJ2-5; 8 nucleotides agree with TRBD2. The J call could be wrong; TRBJ2-7 is a better fit for the DNA end. Germline-derived CDR1 and CDR2 are MNHEY and SVGAGI. The CDR3 consists of 15 residues. CDR3 nucleotides: TGTGCCAGCAGTTACTCCACGGGAGGGCTCGACGAGCAGTACTTC. Translation gives CASSYSTGGLDEQYF.

This rearrangement joins TRBV28 to TRBJ2-1; no firm D call. This CDR3 spans 14 amino acids. Between the trimmed V and J ends, which lost 3 bases and 1 base, there was a span of 7 bases. Germline V gene lookup returns CDR1 MDHEN and CDR2 SYDVKM. The CDR3 protein is CASSFSRSYNEQFF. The CDR3 DNA follows: TGTGCCAGCAGTTTCAGCAGGTCCTACAATGAGCAGTTCTTC.

V and J are TRBV11-2 and TRBJ2-5; 7 nucleotides match TRBD1. The J call may be faulty, since TRBJ2-7 better matches the DNA end. CDR3 length: 14 amino acids. CDR1 is SGHAT, CDR2 FQNNGV, per germline. CDR3 loop: CASSFDRDSYEQYF. DNA for the CDR3: TGTGCCAGCAGCTTTGACAGGGACTCCTACGAGCAGTACTTC.